This T cell receptor beta chain was identified during a study of blood T cells in healthy people across ages. Alongside a J-beta primer mix, a sample-barcoded 5' primer served in a second PCR lasting roughly 7 to 12 cycles. TCRdb reprocessed the 5' RACE reads via MiXCR and lists one record per CDR3 protein. In the table there are about 1.4 million distinct CDR3 sequences, 59% of which are singletons. Germline V gives CDR1 DFQATT, CDR2 SNEGSKA (reference sequence). Germline trimming cut 1 base from V and 2 bases from J; bases unmatched to any gene: 1. There are 14 residues in the CDR3. Sequencing was performed on blood. J is TRBJ2-5 and V is TRBV20-1, with 10 bases aligning to TRBD2. The clonotype originates from a man in his late teens or twenties in good health. The CDR3 coding sequence is TGCAGTGCTAGAGGGACTAGCGGTCAAGAGACCCAGTACTTC. Translating it yields CSARGTSGQETQYF.